One sample yielded the 18 T cell receptor beta chains listed below, sequenced in a study of T cells in Graves' hyperthyroidism and ophthalmopathy (dated by TCRdb to between 2017 and 2020). Library method: multiplex PCR. These reads were obtained on an Illumina HiSeq 2000. The TCR beta CDR3 regions were amplified from RNA transcripts. For the first round of RT-PCR on the TCR CDR3, the HTBI primer set was used together with the Qiagen OneStep RT-PCR kit. TCRdb itself trimmed the public reads at Q25 with fastp, ran MiXCR and retained productive beta chains. Each CDR3 protein appears once, grouped with its most common genes and DNA. For this sample the table gives about 380,000 distinct CDR3 sequences, of which approximately 13% were detected only once. Around 20% of the sample is taken by the ten largest. Sequencing was done on a sample of blood. The origin of the receptors is a man between 25 and 39 years old with Graves' hyperthyroidism that later progressed to Graves' ophthalmopathy.

J is TRBJ2-3 and V is TRBV12-3 or TRBV12-4; 7 positions match TRBD1. The CDR3 spans 17 residues. The ends lost 5 bases at V and 5 bases at J; junction bases unmatched: 16. The chain's CDR3 is CASSEALTGHGEDTQYF. CDR3 coding DNA: TGTGCCAGCAGTGAAGCCCTGACAGGGCATGGAGAAGATACGCAGTATTTT.

The chain combines TRBV5-1 with TRBJ2-1, with 11 bases fitting TRBD2. Germline V lookup: CDR1 SGHRS, CDR2 YFSETQ. V lost 0 bases and J lost 8; bases outside the gene matches: 7. The CDR3 has 16 residues. CDR3 in amino acids: CASSLGSGGARDEQFF. CDR3 DNA: TGCGCCAGCAGCTTGGGTAGCGGGGGGGCCCGGGATGAGCAGTTCTTC.

This clonotype came up many times. The chain uses TRBV6-1 and TRBJ1-1, with TRBD1 matching 9 bases. In germline, CDR1 is MNHNS, CDR2 SASEGT. The J segment lost 5 bases and the V segment lost 1 base, leaving 2 bases of the junction unmatched. CDR3 length: 14 residues. The CDR3 here is CASSEGGQGTEAFF. The DNA for the CDR3 is TGTGCCAGCAGTGAAGGGGGACAGGGTACTGAAGCTTTCTTT.

This clonotype was observed at least ten times. The genes are TRBV2 and TRBJ2-3, with a tentative D call TRBD2 (5 bases). The V and J ends lost 3 bases and 4 bases respectively, with 8 bases between them. The length of the CDR3 is 13 residues. The V gene's germline CDR1 is SNHLY and CDR2 FYNNEI. CDR3 coding DNA: TGTGCCAGCAGTGATGACTACTCAGATACGCAGTATTTT. Translating it yields CASSDDYSDTQYF.

This clonotype was seen a few times. The chain has TRBV28 and TRBJ2-1; D might be TRBD1 (5 bases). Germline CDR1 and CDR2: MDHEN and SYDVKM. The CDR3 runs 14 residues. Trimming removed 8 bases at V and 0 bases at J, with 11 bases between. For the CDR3, the DNA is TGTGCCAGCCAAGGGGAACGCTCCTACAATGAGCAGTTCTTC. Translation gives CASQGERSYNEQFF.

On this clonotype: A much larger clonotype is one base distant, so this may be a read error. V gene TRBV18 combines with J gene TRBJ1-1; unclear D gene. V was pared by 6 bases and J by 5 bases, with 13 bases between. CDR1 is KGHSH, CDR2 LQKENI, per germline. The CDR3 sequence is 13 residues long. This CDR3 is CASSAGQETEAFF. Here the CDR3 DNA reads TGTGCCAGCTCCGCCGGGCAGGAGACTGAAGCTTTCTTT.

This clonotype has a count of ten or more. The rearrangement joins TRBV28 to TRBJ1-5, with 7 bases aligning to TRBD1. Germline V gene sequence: CDR1 MDHEN, CDR2 SYDVKM. V lost 2 bases, J lost 4 bases, and 8 bases stayed unmatched. This CDR3 has 16 residues. The CDR3 loop is CASSLRGRGQNQPQHF. CDR3 coding DNA: TGTGCCAGCAGTTTACGGGGAAGGGGGCAAAATCAGCCCCAGCATTTT.

This clonotype was counted between two and nine times. An end of the junction differs from the germline gene, which may be a read error. The CDR3 sequence: CAGSRVVGGNTRELFF. The DNA of the CDR3 is TGTGCCGGCAGTAGGGTGGTGGGGGGGAACACCAGGGAGCTGTTTTTT. The chain recombines TRBV12-3 or TRBV12-4 with TRBJ2-2, with 7 bases fitting TRBD2. This CDR3 has 16 residues.

This clonotype was seen at least ten times. V is TRBV18 and J is TRBJ2-7; TRBD2 agrees at 9 bases. CDR1 and CDR2 (germline): KGHSH, LQKENI. Trimming removed 5 bases from V and 7 bases from J; junction bases left unmatched: 6. The CDR3 runs 13 residues. CDR3 amino acids: CASSSSGVTEQYF. The CDR3 DNA sequence: TGTGCCAGCTCATCTAGCGGGGTTACGGAGCAGTACTTC. The variable domain in full, completed from reference TRBV18 and TRBJ2-7, reads NAGVMQNPRHLVRRRGQEARLRCSPMKGHSHVYWYRQLPEEGLKFMVYLQKENIIDESGMPKERFSAEFPKEGPSILRIQQVVRGDSAAYFCASSSSGVTEQYFGPGTRLTVT.

Points on this clonotype: This sequence may be a read error, since a much larger clone differs from it by one base. For the CDR3, the DNA is TGTGCCAGCGGGGGACAGGGGACAGATACGCAGTATTTT. It encodes CASGGQGTDTQYF. This rearrangement joins TRBV12-3 or TRBV12-4 to TRBJ2-3; 10 positions agree with TRBD1. The CDR3 has 13 amino acids. V lost 8 bases, J lost 3 bases, and 2 bases stayed unmatched.

With respect to this clonotype: Given a much more abundant clone one base away, this may be a read error. The J gene is TRBJ2-7, the V gene TRBV5-6; no clear D gene. CDR1 is SGHDT, CDR2 YYEEEE, per germline. V lost 0 bases to trimming and J lost 0 bases, with 7 bases between them. The CDR3 spans 14 residues. CDR3 bases: TGTGCCAGCAGCTTGGATTGGGACTCCTACGAGCAGTACTTC. It encodes CASSLDWDSYEQYF.

This clonotype showed up many times. V and J are TRBV28 and TRBJ2-1, with no clear D. V was cut by 8 bases and J by 10 bases, with 12 bases left in between. Germline CDR1 MDHEN, CDR2 SYDVKM. The CDR3 is 11 amino acids. The CDR3 region is CASSRHGEQFF. CDR3 coding DNA: TGTGCCAGCTCTCGGCATGGGGAGCAGTTCTTC.

This clonotype came up many times. This sequence joins TRBV11-2 and TRBJ1-1; no clear D. Between the trimmed V and J ends, which lost 5 bases and 4 bases, there was a span of 14 bases. There are 14 residues in the CDR3. Germline CDR1 is SGHAT and CDR2 is FQNNGV. CDR3 amino acids: CASSPFREGTEAFF. The CDR3 bases are TGTGCCAGCAGCCCCTTTAGGGAGGGCACTGAAGCTTTCTTT.

This sequence joins TRBV7-3 and TRBJ2-7; D gene unclear. The CDR3 has 16 amino acids. CDR1 is SGHTA, CDR2 FQGTGA, per germline. V lost 5 bases and J lost 6, with 23 bases in between. The CDR3 DNA is TGTGCCAGCAGCGGACCGGCTAGTCGCATTCTCCTCGAGCAGTACTTC. Translation gives CASSGPASRILLEQYF.

V usage is TRBV7-9 and J usage is TRBJ1-4; possibly TRBD1 for D (6 bases). The CDR3 has 13 amino acids. Germline V gene sequence: CDR1 SEHNR, CDR2 FQNEAQ (reference sequence). The V gene lost 2 bases and the J gene lost 9 bases, with 10 bases spanning the gap. The CDR3 bases are TGTGCCAGCAGCTTAACGGGGGCGAAAAAACTGTTTTTT. It translates to CASSLTGAKKLFF. Filled out from reference TRBV7-9 and TRBJ1-4, the complete variable domain reads DTGVSQNPRHKITKRGQNVTFRCDPISEHNRLYWYRQTLGQGPEFLTYFQNEAQLEKSRLLSDRFSAERPKGSFSTLEIQRTEQGDSAMYLCASSLTGAKKLFFGSGTQLSVL.

The rearrangement uses TRBV28 and TRBJ1-5, with 8 bases aligning to TRBD1. The CDR3 runs to 16 residues. The trim removed 1 base at V and 2 bases at J, leaving 4 bases unmatched. Germline V lookup: CDR1 MDHEN, CDR2 SYDVKM. CDR3 in amino acids: CASSLYSTGGNQPQHF. DNA of the CDR3: TGTGCCAGCAGTTTATATTCGACAGGGGGCAATCAGCCCCAGCATTTT.

This clonotype was seen a handful of times. V gene TRBV6-5 combines with J gene TRBJ2-6; weak D call: TRBD1 (6 bases). Between the trimmed V and J ends, which lost 2 bases and 0 bases, there was a span of 17 bases. CDR1 MNHEY and CDR2 SVGAGI come from the germline V gene. The CDR3 loop spans 19 amino acids. CDR3 in DNA: TGTGCCAGCAGTTACCGGATAACAGGGCCCATCTCTGGGGCCAACGTCCTGACTTTC. It encodes CASSYRITGPISGANVLTF.

This chain links TRBV9 with TRBJ2-2, with 9 bases aligning to TRBD1. V gave up 3 bases and J gave up 3 bases; unmatched junction bases: 9. CDR3 size: 17 residues. Germline values: CDR1 SGDLS, CDR2 YYNGEE. The CDR3 DNA follows: TGTGCCAGCAGCGCAACCGGGACAGGGTATGACACCGGGGAGCTGTTTTTT. Translating gives CASSATGTGYDTGELFF.